This TCR beta chain was found in a study of resident and recirculating memory T cells in vitiligo (dated 2018 in TCRdb). Regarding the research as a whole: The study took epidermis from shave biopsies of two lesional and two nonlesional sites, plus PBMCs, from each of a few stable vitiligo patients for TCR beta sequencing. The goal of the human TCR beta sequencing was to check whether lesional vitiligo skin contained specific clones that differed from the clones found in nonlesional skin and blood. Without cell sorting, samples were homogenized immediately before genomic DNA was extracted using the Qiagen DNeasy Blood & Tissue Kit. On the study overall, not on this receptor specifically: Overlap and correlation analysis showed no significant repertoire overlap between biopsies except for each lesion with itself, even within a single patient. Because TCR sequences were not shared across biopsy sites or across patients, the findings suggest that different lesions are infiltrated by different T cell clones, a pattern described as private specificity. Clonality was not the same from one vitiligo lesion to another, and no unique dominant TCR clone turned up. Future mechanistic studies are needed so that the relative contributions of the lesion-infiltrating T cell clones and of human Trm versus Tcm pools can be evaluated.

Of note for this clone: Which antigen it targets is not known. No much larger clone exists at a distance of one base, and base qualities are not known.

The immunoSEQ hsTCRB kit was used to amplify TCR beta chains from the genomic DNA. TCR beta libraries were sequenced on an Illumina MiSeq instrument by the immunoSEQ service. Regarding the original processing steps: The immunoSEQ Analyzer was used to analyze the repertoire data. TCRdb mirrors the immuneACCESS table, restricted to in-frame sequences. Some clones are absent from its copies; in checked studies, under half trace to an unresolved V gene, and the reason for the others is unknown. V, J and clone size were drawn from that table, and D and trimming were deduced from the DNA. Counted in this sample were 40,000 to 50,000 clones; around 90% of them appeared once. 4.5% of the sample comes from the top ten. The germline V gene gives CDR1 as SGHNT and CDR2 as YENEEA. The CDR3 measures 16 amino acids from cysteine to phenylalanine. The only DNA kept is the CDR3, 48 bases in frame from the first base. V and J lose 5 bases and 8 bases, and a span of 22 bases separates them.

Vitiligo counted as stable when lesions had not changed during the previous 6 months. For classification as stable, the absence of confetti depigmentation, a clinical sign of active vitiligo, was additionally required. Any patient who had received treatment in the previous three months was excluded. PBMCs were isolated from heparinized blood by Ficoll density gradient centrifugation and were subsequently flash-frozen. Here the chain combines TRBV11-3 and TRBJ2-1; possibly the D gene is TRBD2, per 5 matching bases. This TCR was sampled from a male donor with vitiligo. The sample was blood. The DNA sequence is given as TGTGCCAGCAGCGATTTACGGGTCGAAAAGAGGGATGAGCAGTTCTTC. Its coded protein is CASSDLRVEKRDEQFF.